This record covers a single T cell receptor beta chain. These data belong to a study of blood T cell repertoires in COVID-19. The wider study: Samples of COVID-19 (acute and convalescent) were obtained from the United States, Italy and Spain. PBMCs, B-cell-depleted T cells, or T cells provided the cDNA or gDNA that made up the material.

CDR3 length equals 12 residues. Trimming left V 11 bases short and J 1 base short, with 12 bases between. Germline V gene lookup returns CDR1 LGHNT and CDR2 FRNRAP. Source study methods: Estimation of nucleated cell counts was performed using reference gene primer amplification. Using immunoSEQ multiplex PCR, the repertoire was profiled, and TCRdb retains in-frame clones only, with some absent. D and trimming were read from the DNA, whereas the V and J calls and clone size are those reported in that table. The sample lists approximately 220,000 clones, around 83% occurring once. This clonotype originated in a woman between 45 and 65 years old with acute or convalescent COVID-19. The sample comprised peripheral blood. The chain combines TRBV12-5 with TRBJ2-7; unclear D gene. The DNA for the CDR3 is TGTGCTCGTTTGCGGCAGTCCTACGAGCAGTACTTC. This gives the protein CARLRQSYEQYF.